These 25 T cell receptor beta chains were all obtained from the same sample, sequenced in a study of T cell repertoires in cytomegalovirus infection. Via MiXCR, TCRdb re-called the reads, giving one row per CDR3 protein. The repertoire has around 200,000 distinct CDR3 sequences, 35% to 40% of them found once; the top ten carry roughly three fifths. These receptors' antigens are unknown. This specimen consisted of CD8+ T cells from cultured PBMCs, obtained from culture after CMV antigen stimulation. These receptors were taken from a human donor in good health (CMV status not recorded). Some clones in this sample may be carry-over from other donors' samples.

V and J are TRBV18 and TRBJ2-7; 9 bases are a match to TRBD1. Germline V gene lookup returns CDR1 KGHSH and CDR2 LQKENI. V lost 3 bases and J lost 2; bases outside the gene matches: 8. The CDR3 consists of 16 residues. The CDR3 region is CASSPWDRANPYEQYF. The CDR3 DNA sequence: TGTGCCAGCTCACCCTGGGACAGGGCGAACCCCTACGAGCAGTACTTC.

This clonotype has only a few counts. The CDR3 bases are TGCGCCAGCAGCAGTCAAGACACAGATACGCAGTATTTT. Translated: CASSSQDTDTQYF. The chain carries TRBV10-2 and TRBJ2-3; D gene ambiguous. Between the trimmed V and J ends, which lost 6 bases and 2 bases, there was a span of 9 bases. Germline CDR1 and CDR2: WSHSY and SAAADI. This CDR3 region has 13 residues.

This clonotype has only a few counts. The V and J genes are TRBV19 and TRBJ2-1, with D tentatively TRBD1 (6 bases). The ends were cut back, 4 bases at V and 0 bases at J, with 16 bases in the middle. The CDR3 is 17 amino acids. Germline CDR1 LNHDA, CDR2 SQIVND (reference sequence). In DNA, the CDR3 is TGTGCCAGTAGTAATTACAGGGCTCTGAGCTCCTACAATGAGCAGTTCTTC. Translated, it gives CASSNYRALSSYNEQFF.

This clonotype appeared a few times. The J gene is TRBJ2-1, the V gene TRBV20-1; TRBD2 matches 8 bases. J lost 0 bases, V lost 3 bases, and 7 bases had no gene match. Germline assignment: CDR1 DFQATT and CDR2 SNEGSKA (reference sequence). The CDR3 has 16 residues. The DNA for the CDR3 is TGCAGTGCTAGTCCCTCGGCGGGGGGCTCCTACAATGAGCAGTTCTTC. Its translation: CSASPSAGGSYNEQFF.

Points on this clonotype: At one end the junction does not follow the germline gene, possibly because of a read error. The rearrangement links TRBV7-6 to TRBJ1-2; D ambiguous. This CDR3 comprises 13 residues. Germline V CDR1 and CDR2: SGHVS, FNYEAQ. The CDR3 coding sequence is TGTGCCAGCAGCTTAATGTGGAGGGAACCCGCGATCTTC. It is translated as CASSLMWREPAIF. The entire variable domain, with the rest obtained from reference TRBV7-6 and TRBJ1-2, is as follows: GAGVSQSPRYKVTKRGQDVALRCDPISGHVSLYWYRQALGQGPEFLTYFNYEAQQDKSGLPNDRFSAERPEGSISTLTIQRTEQRDSAMYRCASSLMWREPAIFGSGTRLTVV.

This clonotype was observed at least ten times. The chain links TRBV7-2 to TRBJ2-3, with TRBD1 identical over 7 bases. CDR3 length: 15 amino acids. V gave up 3 bases and J gave up 2 bases; unmatched junction bases: 5. CDR1 and CDR2 (germline): SGHTA, FQGNSA. Here the CDR3 reads CASSFRDSDTDTQYF. The CDR3 nucleotides are TGTGCCAGCAGCTTTAGGGACAGTGACACAGATACGCAGTATTTT. Full variable domain (outside the CDR3, taken from reference TRBV7-2 and TRBJ2-3): GAGVSQSPSNKVTEKGKDVELRCDPISGHTALYWYRQSLGQGLEFLIYFQGNSAPDKSGLPSDRFSAERTGGSVSTLTIQRTQQEDSAVYLCASSFRDSDTDTQYFGPGTRLTVL.

The chain combines TRBV6-1 with TRBJ2-3; 10 bases are a match to TRBD2. V was clipped by 6 bases and J by 6 bases; unmatched bases: 12. The germline V gene encodes CDR1 MNHNS and CDR2 SASEGT. The CDR3 spans 16 residues. The CDR3 bases are TGTGCCAGCAGCGCCGGGTCCAGCGGGGGGGCCGATACGCAGTATTTT. Its protein is CASSAGSSGGADTQYF.

The gene calls are TRBV7-2 and TRBJ1-1, with 9 bases that match TRBD1. In germline, CDR1 is SGHTA, CDR2 FQGNSA. V was pared by 6 bases and J by 6 bases, with 14 bases of the junction left unmatched. This CDR3 has 16 amino acids. CDR3 loop: CASRDRGGGLSAEAFF. In DNA, the CDR3 is TGTGCCAGCAGGGACAGGGGTGGGGGATTGAGCGCTGAAGCTTTCTTT.

The rearrangement joins TRBV10-3 to TRBJ1-1, with 7 bases aligning to TRBD1. J lost 4 bases, V lost 4 bases, and 12 bases had no gene match. Germline V gene sequence: CDR1 ENHRY, CDR2 SYGVKD. The CDR3 contains 16 residues. DNA for the CDR3: TGTGCCATCAGTGGCGACGACAGGGATTTGGTCACTGAAGCTTTCTTT. Amino acid sequence: CAISGDDRDLVTEAFF.

The chain links TRBV28 to TRBJ2-1, with 15 bases aligning to TRBD2. J lost 5 bases, V lost 1 base, and 9 bases had no gene match. The V gene's germline CDR1 is MDHEN and CDR2 SYDVKM. The CDR3 has 19 amino acids. CDR3 bases: TGTGCCAGCAGTTTATCCGAAGGACTAGCGGGAGGGCTCCACAATGAGCAGTTCTTC. Protein sequence: CASSLSEGLAGGLHNEQFF.

In its sample, this clonotype was seen a few times. The J gene is TRBJ2-1, the V gene TRBV5-6; D not resolved. Trimming took 0 bases from V and 5 from J, leaving 12 bases between them. Germline CDR1 is SGHDT and CDR2 is YYEEEE. The CDR3 contains 15 residues. CDR3 sequence (DNA): TGTGCCAGCAGCTTGGCCTTATACGGACACAATGAGCAGTTCTTC. The encoded protein is CASSLALYGHNEQFF.

The chain has TRBV7-9 and TRBJ2-1; 12 bases fit TRBD2. The germline V gene encodes CDR1 SEHNR and CDR2 FQNEAQ (reference sequence). CDR3 size: 19 residues. Trimming cost V 1 base and J 4 bases; bases outside gene matches: 11. The chain's CDR3 is CASSLESSGGAGPYNEQFF. The CDR3 nucleotides read TGTGCCAGCAGCTTAGAATCTAGCGGGGGGGCCGGCCCGTACAATGAGCAGTTCTTC. The variable domain in full, completed from reference TRBV7-9 and TRBJ2-1, reads DTGVSQNPRHKITKRGQNVTFRCDPISEHNRLYWYRQTLGQGPEFLTYFQNEAQLEKSRLLSDRFSAERPKGSFSTLEIQRTEQGDSAMYLCASSLESSGGAGPYNEQFFGPGTRLTVL.

The chain combines TRBV29-1 with TRBJ2-7; TRBD2 matches at 12 bases. The CDR3 length is 12 residues. The junction had 1 base not matched to a gene; V was cut back by 7 bases and J by 3 bases. Germline V CDR1 and CDR2: SQVTM, ANQGSEA. The CDR3 spells CSALAGGYEQYF. Written as DNA, the CDR3 is TGCAGCGCACTAGCGGGAGGCTACGAGCAGTACTTC.

In DNA form, the CDR3 reads TGTGCCAGCAGTTACCTCTTGAACACCGGGGAGCTGTTTTTT. Translation gives CASSYLLNTGELFF. V and J are TRBV27 and TRBJ2-2; D gene ambiguous. V was pared by 4 bases and J by 1 base, with 7 bases between. Germline-derived CDR1 and CDR2 are MNHEY and SMNVEV (reference sequence). The CDR3 extends over 14 amino acids.

The rearrangement uses TRBV6-6 and TRBJ2-5, with D perhaps TRBD2 (6 bases). CDR1 and CDR2 (germline): MNHNY, SVGAGI (reference sequence). The CDR3 loop spans 10 amino acids. The CDR3 nucleotides are TGTGCAGGTGGGAGGGAGACCCAGTACTTC. This gives the protein CAGGRETQYF.

This clonotype has only a few counts. CDR3 region: CASSLTGNGANVLTF. CDR3 in DNA: TGTGCCAGCAGTCTTACAGGGAACGGGGCCAACGTCCTGACTTTC. The chain has TRBV6-4 and TRBJ2-6, with D perhaps matching TRBD1 (6 bases). The ends were cut back, 5 bases at V and 4 bases at J, with 12 bases in the middle. This CDR3 is 15 amino acids long. From germline, CDR1 is MRHNA and CDR2 SNTAGT.

This clonotype was detected once. The V and J genes are TRBV5-6 and TRBJ2-2; weak D call: TRBD2 (5 bases). V lost 4 bases, J lost 9 bases, and 13 bases lay in between. Germline V gene data show CDR1 as SGHDT and CDR2 as YYEEEE. There are 13 residues in the CDR3. In DNA form, the CDR3 reads TGTGCCAGCAGCCAAATGGAGGTACGGGAGCTGTTTTTT. Protein: CASSQMEVRELFF.

The chain couples TRBV5-1 to TRBJ1-1, with D maybe TRBD1 (6 bases). CDR1 and CDR2 (germline): SGHRS, YFSETQ. Trimming stripped 3 bases from V and 7 bases from J, with 10 bases between. This CDR3 spans 12 amino acids. Here the CDR3 reads CASSSGQNEAFF. CDR3 DNA sequence: TGCGCCAGCAGCTCCGGACAGAATGAAGCTTTCTTT. The variable domain in full, with the rest retrieved from reference TRBV5-1 and TRBJ1-1, is KAGVTQTPRYLIKTRGQQVTLSCSPISGHRSVSWYQQTPGQGLQFLFEYFSETQRNKGNFPGRFSGRQFSNSRSEMNVSTLELGDSALYLCASSSGQNEAFFGQGTRLTVV.

The chain uses TRBV7-6 and TRBJ2-3; either TRBD1 or TRBD2 may supply D (5 bases each). The CDR3 sequence is 15 residues long. V lost 6 bases and J lost 8, with 21 bases in between. The germline V gene has CDR1 SGHVS and CDR2 FNYEAQ. CDR3 DNA: TGTGCCAGCAGTTTCCCGGGGCCTGAGGAGCGTACGCAGTATTTT. Residues: CASSFPGPEERTQYF.

This clonotype was observed a handful of times. At one of its ends the junction is not consistent with the germline gene, which may arise from a read error. The chain joins TRBV20-1 to TRBJ1-2; 9 nucleotides align to TRBD1. The CDR3 is 16 residues long. CDR1 and CDR2 from the germline V gene are DFQATT and SNEGSKA (reference sequence). For the CDR3, the DNA is TGCAGCGCTAGCTCGGGACAGGGAAGTAGAGGCTATGGCTACACCTTC. Protein: CSASSGQGSRGYGYTF.

CDR3 sequence reads: CASSGPTSGRDTQYF. Here the CDR3 DNA reads TGCGCCAGCAGTGGTCCCACCTCGGGGAGAGATACGCAGTATTTT. This rearrangement joins TRBV10-1 to TRBJ2-3; D possibly corresponds to TRBD2 (5 bases). CDR1 and CDR2 (germline): WNHNN, SYGVQD (reference sequence). This CDR3 comprises 15 residues. Trimming removed 4 bases at V and 5 bases at J, with 16 bases between.

Only a few counts were recorded for this clonotype. The V call is TRBV7-8, the J call TRBJ1-4, with TRBD1 matching over 7 bases. Per germline, CDR1 SGHVS and CDR2 FQNEAQ. The CDR3 extends over 16 amino acids. V was pared by 1 base and J by 0 bases, with 2 bases of the junction left unmatched. CDR3 residues: CASSLEQGATNEKLFF. The DNA for the CDR3 is TGTGCCAGCAGCTTAGAGCAGGGGGCAACTAATGAAAAACTGTTTTTT.

The chain is built from TRBV14 and TRBJ1-1; D uncertain. V shed 0 bases and J shed 2 bases, with 10 bases lying between them. This CDR3 contains 15 residues. The V gene's germline CDR1 is SGHDN and CDR2 FVKESK. CDR3 amino acids: CASSQDLWGNTEAFF. The CDR3 region has the DNA TGTGCCAGCAGCCAAGATCTTTGGGGTAACACTGAAGCTTTCTTT.

The chain recombines TRBV7-9 with TRBJ2-7; 11 bases are a match to TRBD2. Germline V gene lookup returns CDR1 SEHNR and CDR2 FQNEAQ (reference sequence). This CDR3 spans 15 amino acids. V lost 1 base, J lost 6 bases, and 5 bases stayed unmatched. This CDR3 is CASSLVGLAGPEQYF. In DNA form, the CDR3 reads TGTGCCAGCAGCTTAGTTGGACTAGCGGGTCCCGAGCAGTACTTC. The variable domain in full, with the rest retrieved from reference TRBV7-9 and TRBJ2-7, is DTGVSQNPRHKITKRGQNVTFRCDPISEHNRLYWYRQTLGQGPEFLTYFQNEAQLEKSRLLSDRFSAERPKGSFSTLEIQRTEQGDSAMYLCASSLVGLAGPEQYFGPGTRLTVT.

The chain uses TRBV19 and TRBJ2-7, with D perhaps matching TRBD1 or TRBD2 (5 bases each). V lost 1 base and J lost 0, with 10 bases in between. Germline V gene lookup returns CDR1 LNHDA and CDR2 SQIVND (reference sequence). The CDR3 is 15 residues long. For the CDR3, the DNA is TGTGCCAGTAGTATAGCCGACAGCGGCTCCTACGAGCAGTACTTC. Protein sequence: CASSIADSGSYEQYF.